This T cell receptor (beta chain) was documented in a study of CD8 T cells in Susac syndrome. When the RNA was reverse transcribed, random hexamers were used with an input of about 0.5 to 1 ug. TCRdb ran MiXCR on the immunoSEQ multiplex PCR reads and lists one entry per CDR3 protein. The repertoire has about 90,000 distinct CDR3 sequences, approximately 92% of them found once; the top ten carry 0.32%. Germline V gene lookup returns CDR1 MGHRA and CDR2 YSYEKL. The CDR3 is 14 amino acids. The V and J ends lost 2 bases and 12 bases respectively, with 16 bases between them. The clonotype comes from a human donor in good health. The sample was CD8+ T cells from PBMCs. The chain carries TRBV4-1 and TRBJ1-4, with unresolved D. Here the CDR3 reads CASSQRVLEEELFF. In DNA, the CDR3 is TGCGCCAGCAGCCAAAGGGTCTTGGAGGAGGAACTGTTTTTT.